Each of the 16 T cell receptor beta chains below was sequenced from the same sample in a study of T cells in Graves' hyperthyroidism and ophthalmopathy. There were TCR beta CDR3 regions amplified from RNA transcripts. Using the HTBI primer set, a first-round RT-PCR was run on the TCR CDR3. TCRdb fed the multiplex PCR reads into MiXCR, producing one record per CDR3 protein. The sample gives approximately 370,000 distinct CDR3 sequences, about 18% of which show up once; roughly 35% is in the top ten. The specimen was blood. All receptors derive from a woman aged 25 to 39 with Graves' hyperthyroidism that later progressed to Graves' ophthalmopathy.

In its sample, this clonotype was seen many times. The V gene is TRBV29-1, the J gene TRBJ2-3; TRBD2 matches 7 bases. The germline V gene has CDR1 SQVTM and CDR2 ANQGSEA. The CDR3 is made up of 13 amino acids. Unmatched junction bases numbered 3, after V lost 6 bases and J lost 0 bases. The CDR3 reads CSVIAGSTDTQYF. DNA for the CDR3: TGCAGCGTGATAGCGGGCAGCACAGATACGCAGTATTTT.

This chain uses TRBV20-1 with TRBJ1-6; 11 bases map to TRBD1. The CDR3 runs 13 residues. The J segment lost 8 bases and the V segment lost 5 bases, leaving 2 bases of the junction unmatched. Germline V gene sequence: CDR1 DFQATT, CDR2 SNEGSKA (reference sequence). The CDR3 bases are TGCAGTGCTGGACAGGGGGCGGATTCACCCCTCCACTTT. Amino acid sequence: CSAGQGADSPLHF.

This clonotype has at least ten counts. The chain carries TRBV7-8 and TRBJ1-2; D gene unclear. Between the trimmed V and J ends, which lost 1 base and 0 bases, there was a span of 9 bases. Germline-derived CDR1 and CDR2 are SGHVS and FQNEAQ. The CDR3 has 15 residues. This CDR3 reads CASSLVGGANYGYTF. CDR3 sequence (DNA): TGTGCCAGCAGCTTAGTTGGAGGTGCTAACTATGGCTACACCTTC.

This clonotype came up many times. The rearrangement uses TRBV28 and TRBJ2-7; 9 nucleotides agree with TRBD2. Per the germline V gene, CDR1 is MDHEN and CDR2 is SYDVKM. This CDR3 has 20 amino acids. V lost 1 base, J lost 2 bases, and 18 bases stayed unmatched. CDR3: CASSLLWGYSGSREAYEQYF. DNA of the CDR3: TGTGCCAGCAGTTTATTATGGGGATATAGCGGGAGTCGGGAGGCCTACGAGCAGTACTTC.

There are many counts of this clonotype. The chain joins TRBV30 to TRBJ2-2; the D gene could be TRBD1 or TRBD2 (6 bases each). Trimming removed 3 bases from V and 7 bases from J, with 12 bases in between. Germline assignment: CDR1 GTSNPN and CDR2 SVGIG (reference sequence). CDR3 length equals 13 residues. The CDR3 sequence is CAWSRRGYGELFF. The CDR3 DNA reads TGTGCCTGGAGCAGGAGGGGGTACGGGGAGCTGTTTTTT.

The chain couples TRBV5-1 to TRBJ1-3; TRBD1 aligns across 7 bases. Per germline, CDR1 SGHRS and CDR2 YFSETQ. Trimming cost V 4 bases and J 2 bases; bases outside gene matches: 3. The CDR3 extends over 14 amino acids. The CDR3 protein is CASSTGAAGNTIYF. The CDR3 DNA reads as TGCGCCAGCAGCACAGGGGCGGCTGGAAACACCATATATTTT.

V gene TRBV7-2 combines with J gene TRBJ2-1; tentative D call: TRBD2 (5 bases). The CDR3 length is 14 residues. CDR1 SGHTA and CDR2 FQGNSA come from the germline V gene. The ends were cut back, 5 bases at V and 4 bases at J, with 12 bases in the middle. CDR3 sequence reads: CASSVEGAYNEQFF. The CDR3 DNA is TGTGCCAGCAGCGTAGAGGGCGCTTACAATGAGCAGTTCTTC.

This clonotype was recorded many times. This sequence joins TRBV6-1 and TRBJ1-1, with D tentatively TRBD1 (6 bases). With 5 bases removed from V and 7 bases from J, the gap between germline ends came to 20 bases. The V gene's germline CDR1 is MNHNS and CDR2 SASEGT. The CDR3 sequence is 15 residues long. This CDR3 reads CASSQPGERIDEAFF. The CDR3 DNA reads as TGTGCCAGCAGTCAACCAGGGGAACGGATCGATGAAGCTTTCTTT.

This clonotype was detected many times. The chain uses TRBV12-5 and TRBJ2-1, with 12 nucleotides matching TRBD1. The length of the CDR3 is 15 residues. The ends lost 5 bases at V and 6 bases at J; junction bases unmatched: 5. Looked up from germline, CDR1 is LGHNT and CDR2 is FRNRAP. This chain's CDR3 is CASGPGQGASNEQFF. The CDR3 DNA follows: TGTGCTAGTGGTCCGGGACAGGGGGCTTCCAATGAGCAGTTCTTC. The complete variable domain, with remaining parts taken from reference TRBV12-5 and TRBJ2-1, reads DARVTQTPRHKVTEMGQEVTMRCQPILGHNTVFWYRQTMMQGLELLAYFRNRAPLDDSGMPKDRFSAEMPDATLATLKIQPSEPRDSAVYFCASGPGQGASNEQFFGPGTRLTVL.

This clonotype was detected many times. The chain employs TRBV6-1 and TRBJ2-7; TRBD2 matches at 14 bases. Germline CDR1 is MNHNS and CDR2 is SASEGT. The CDR3 runs 16 residues. V shed 8 bases, J shed 6 bases, and the junction held 12 bases outside the gene matches. CDR3 bases: TGTGCCAGCGGTCTGGGACTAGCGGGAGCGGGTGTCGAGCAGTACTTC. This gives the protein CASGLGLAGAGVEQYF.

This clonotype was counted many times. The chain links TRBV20-1 to TRBJ2-7; weak D call: TRBD2 (6 bases). The CDR3 has 14 residues. V was pared by 5 bases and J by 4 bases, with 18 bases between. Looked up from germline, CDR1 is DFQATT and CDR2 is SNEGSKA (reference sequence). DNA for the CDR3: TGCAGTGCTGCCTCCCCGGGACTGGCTTACGAGCAGTACTTC. It is translated as CSAASPGLAYEQYF.

Only a few counts were recorded for this clonotype. The rearrangement uses TRBV9 and TRBJ1-2; TRBD1 matches at 7 bases. Looked up from germline, CDR1 is SGDLS and CDR2 is YYNGEE. The CDR3 has 17 residues. The V segment lost 3 bases and the J segment 8 bases; nucleotides outside the gene matches: 19. The CDR3 spells CASSALLARQGWEGYTF. The DNA of the CDR3 is TGTGCCAGCAGCGCCCTTTTGGCGAGACAGGGATGGGAAGGCTACACCTTC.

The rearrangement uses TRBV27 and TRBJ2-6, with D perhaps being TRBD1 or TRBD2 (5 bases each). The CDR3 has 15 residues. The V end was cut by 6 bases, the J end by 5 bases, with 14 bases between. Per germline, CDR1 MNHEY and CDR2 SMNVEV (reference sequence). DNA of the CDR3: TGTGCCAGCAGCCCCGGGGCGGGCTGGGCCAACGTCCTGACTTTC. Translating it yields CASSPGAGWANVLTF.

This clonotype was picked up a small number of times. The CDR3 spells CASSPGLAGDRGTGELFF. The CDR3 DNA is TGTGCCAGCAGCCCGGGACTAGCGGGAGATCGCGGCACCGGGGAGCTGTTTTTT. The chain uses TRBV5-4 and TRBJ2-2, with TRBD2 matching over 14 bases. CDR3 length: 18 residues. The germline gives CDR1 SGHNT, CDR2 YYREEE (reference sequence). With 4 bases clipped from V and 4 bases from J, the junction kept 9 bases outside the gene matches. The variable domain in full, completed from reference TRBV5-4 and TRBJ2-2, reads ETGVTQSPTHLIKTRGQQVTLRCSSQSGHNTVSWYQQALGQGPQFIFQYYREEENGRGNFPPRFSGLQFPNYSSELNVNALELDDSALYLCASSPGLAGDRGTGELFFGEGSRLTVL.

The rearrangement links TRBV27 to TRBJ2-7, with 13 nucleotides matching TRBD2. The CDR3 is made up of 17 amino acids. With V trimmed by 5 bases and J by 0 bases, 7 bases remained unmatched. CDR1 and CDR2 from the germline V gene are MNHEY and SMNVEV (reference sequence). The CDR3 sequence: CASSLGLAGVSSYEQYF. CDR3 DNA: TGTGCCAGCAGTCTAGGACTAGCGGGAGTAAGCTCCTACGAGCAGTACTTC.

This clonotype was detected once. The chain uses TRBV12-3 or TRBV12-4 and TRBJ1-2; D ambiguous. Trimming removed 6 bases from V and 6 bases from J, with 14 bases in between. There are 13 residues in the CDR3. CDR3 in amino acids: CASRRALGDGYTF. The CDR3 nucleotides are TGTGCCAGCAGACGGGCCTTGGGTGATGGCTACACCTTC.